Listed below are T cell receptor beta chains from one sample, sequenced in a study of blood T cell repertoires in COVID-19. TCRdb keeps only in-frame clones here, not all; method: immunoSEQ multiplex PCR. This sample yields about 270,000 clones, of which roughly nine tenths are seen a single time; 8.5% to 9% belongs to the top ten. The sequencing input was peripheral blood. The receptors originated from a man aged 35-49 years with active or convalescent COVID-19. The CDR3 runs from the conserved cysteine through the conserved F or W. A D gene is named only where the DNA matches it firmly. Clone size, where shown, is once, few, many, or a class for clones that have expanded.

TRBV28	TRBD1	TRBJ1-2	-	TGTTCCTCCCAGAGTGGACAGGGCTATGGCTACACCTTC	CSSQSGQGYGYTF
TRBV11-3	-	TRBJ1-1	-	TGTGCCAGCACGCCCTCTAGGGGAAAGAACACTGAAGCTTTCTTT	CASTPSRGKNTEAFF
TRBV7-9	-	TRBJ2-1	few	TGTGCCAGCCTCCCTGGAGGGGGCCCCACCTCCTACAATGAGCAGTTCTTC	CASLPGGGPTSYNEQFF
TRBV24-1	TRBD1	TRBJ2-5	-	TGTGCCACCAGTGGCCCGGGACAGGTTAAAGAGACCCAGTACTTC	CATSGPGQVKETQYF
TRBV5-4	TRBD1	TRBJ2-7	-	TGTGCCAGCAGCTCGCCGGGACAGGGGAGCTACGAGCAGTACTTC	CASSSPGQGSYEQYF
TRBV7-2	-	TRBJ1-6	-	TGTGCCAGCAGCTCCCTTGGGGGCATCAATTCACCCCTCCACTTT	CASSSLGGINSPLHF
TRBV12-5	-	TRBJ2-2	-	TGTGCTAGTGGTTTGGTACTGGTAGGGAGGCCCGGGGAGCTGTTTTTT	CASGLVLVGRPGELFF
TRBV5-1	-	TRBJ2-7	-	TGCGCCAGCAGCCCCTCCCGGGAGCAGTACTTC	CASSPSREQYF
TRBV11-2	-	TRBJ2-7	-	TGTGCCAGCAGCTTAGGGTTCGGTGGGCCGAGCTCCTACGAGCAGTACTTC	CASSLGFGGPSSYEQYF
TRBV5-1	-	TRBJ2-2	-	TGCGCCAGCAGCTCCCCGGGAACCGGGGAGCTGTTTTTT	CASSSPGTGELFF
TRBV5-1	-	TRBJ2-7	-	TGCGCCAGCAGCTTGGGGGCGGGACAGCCCTACGAGCAGTACTTC	CASSLGAGQPYEQYF
TRBV5-1	-	TRBJ1-5	-	TGCGCCAGCAGCTTGGCCGGGGTAAGCAATCAGCCCCAGCATTTT	CASSLAGVSNQPQHF
TRBV5-1	TRBD2	TRBJ2-1	-	TGCGCCAGCAGCCCTAGCGGGAGCTCCTACAATGAGCAGTTCTTC	CASSPSGSSYNEQFF
TRBV13	TRBD2	TRBJ2-7	-	TGTGCCAGCAGCTCAGCGGGGGACAAAGGCTCCTACGAGCAGTACTTC	CASSSAGDKGSYEQYF
TRBV5-6	TRBD2	TRBJ2-7	-	TGTGCCAGCAGCTACGGGGGGGTCTACGAGCAGTACTTC	CASSYGGVYEQYF
TRBV14	TRBD1	TRBJ2-7	-	TGTGCCAGCAGCCGCCTGGGACAGGGGGCTTACGAGCAGTACTTC	CASSRLGQGAYEQYF
TRBV29-1	TRBD1	TRBJ1-1	-	TGCAGCGTTGAACGAGACAGGGTTTACACTGAAGCTTTCTTT	CSVERDRVYTEAFF
TRBV11-2	-	TRBJ1-2	once	TGTGCCAGCAGCCCAGCGGGGGGGGAACGGGGCTATGGCTACACCTTC	CASSPAGGERGYGYTF
TRBV5-4	TRBD1	TRBJ2-2	few	TGTGCCAGCAGCTCGTCAGGGGGCGCGGACGGGGAGCTGTTTTTT	CASSSSGGADGELFF
TRBV7-9	TRBD2	TRBJ2-1	-	TGTGCCAGCAGTATTAGCGGGGGTAAGAATGAGCAGTTCTTC	CASSISGGKNEQFF
TRBV6-5	TRBD1	TRBJ2-5	-	TGTGCCAGCAGCAGGCGGACAGGGGGCTGGGAGACCCAGTACTTC	CASSRRTGGWETQYF
TRBV27	-	TRBJ1-1	-	TGTGCCACCTCGGGGGGAGACACTGAAGCTTTCTTT	CATSGGDTEAFF
TRBV19	TRBD2	TRBJ2-7	few	TGTGCCAGTAGCGTTACTAGCGTTCGGAACGAGCAGTACTTC	CASSVTSVRNEQYF
TRBV6-5	-	TRBJ1-1	-	TGTGCCAGCATGACAGCGGGAGGTCCCACTGAAGCTTTCTTT	CASMTAGGPTEAFF
TRBV5-1	TRBD2	TRBJ2-7	-	TGCGCCAGCAGCCCGCCCCCTTCTAACGGGAGGGCGTACGAGCAGTACTTC	CASSPPPSNGRAYEQYF
TRBV2	-	TRBJ1-3	-	TGTGCCAGCAGTGAGGGCAGTCCTGGAAACACCATATATTTT	CASSEGSPGNTIYF
TRBV6-1	-	TRBJ1-5	-	TGTGCCAGCAGTGAAGCGAGGGCACGAGAAGCCCAGCATTTT	CASSEARAREAQHF
TRBV25-1	-	TRBJ1-1	once	TGTGCCAGCAGTCTAGATTCAGGGAGGACTGAAGCTTTCTTT	CASSLDSGRTEAFF
TRBV9	TRBD1	TRBJ2-7	-	TGTGCCAGCAGCGAGTGGACAGGGGAGGGCTACGAGCAGTACTTC	CASSEWTGEGYEQYF
TRBV7-9	TRBD2	TRBJ2-5	-	TGTGCCAGCAGCCCAGAGGCGGGAGGGCCAATGGAGACCCAGTACTTC	CASSPEAGGPMETQYF
TRBV9	-	TRBJ2-6	few	TGTGCCAGCAGCGTTGGCGCAGGGGCCTTTGGGGCCAACGTCCTGACTTTC	CASSVGAGAFGANVLTF
TRBV15	-	TRBJ2-5	-	TGTGCCACCAGCAGACCCTCGGAACAGGCCCGGGAGACCCAGTACTTC	CATSRPSEQARETQYF
TRBV5-5	-	TRBJ2-1	once	TGTGCCAGCATCCCTCCGAGCTCCTACAATGAGCAGTTCTTC	CASIPPSSYNEQFF
TRBV2	-	TRBJ1-5	-	TGTGCCAGCAGTGAGGCGGGACGGAACAATCAGCCCCAGCATTTT	CASSEAGRNNQPQHF
TRBV24-1	TRBD2	TRBJ2-7	-	TGTGCCACCAGTGATCGACTAGCGGGAGTGTACGAGCAGTACTTC	CATSDRLAGVYEQYF
TRBV6-1	-	TRBJ1-2	-	TGTGCCAGCAGTGAAGCGTGGCAGGGTAGCCTCTATGGCTACACCTTC	CASSEAWQGSLYGYTF
TRBV20-1	-	TRBJ1-2	-	TGCAGTGCTAACCGGGATGGAGGCTACACCTTC	CSANRDGGYTF
TRBV5-5	TRBD1	TRBJ2-1	-	TGTGCCAGCAGCGTGGTGGGGGACAGCTCCTACAATGAGCAGTTCTTC	CASSVVGDSSYNEQFF
TRBV5-1	TRBD2	TRBJ2-5	once	TGCGCCAGCAGCTTGGTAGCGGGGGGATTGGAGACCCAGTACTTC	CASSLVAGGLETQYF
TRBV14	-	TRBJ1-2	-	TGTGCCAGCAGCCAAGGGTCCGGGGGGTATCATGGCTACACCTTC	CASSQGSGGYHGYTF